The source of this T cell receptor (beta chain) is a study of blood T cell repertoires in COVID-19. Profiled with immunoSEQ multiplex PCR; TCRdb holds only in-frame clones, not every one. The sample carries about 280,000 clones, 85% to 95% recorded once. The CDR3 covers 17 residues. From germline, CDR1 is SGHTA and CDR2 FQGNSA. V lost 5 bases and J lost 2; bases outside the gene matches: 12. The chain couples TRBV7-2 to TRBJ2-1; TRBD1 aligns across 7 bases. Sequencing used PBMCs or T cells enriched from blood (not recorded which). This sequence originates from a middle-aged man who had been exposed to COVID-19. CDR3 sequence reads: CASSPYLTGITYNEQFF. The CDR3, as DNA: TGTGCCAGCAGCCCCTACTTGACAGGGATCACCTACAATGAGCAGTTCTTC. The full variable domain, in which reference TRBV7-2 and TRBJ2-1 provide the parts outside the CDR3, is GAGVSQSPSNKVTEKGKDVELRCDPISGHTALYWYRQSLGQGLEFLIYFQGNSAPDKSGLPSDRFSAERTGGSVSTLTIQRTQQEDSAVYLCASSPYLTGITYNEQFFGPGTRLTVL.